This paragraph reports one TCR beta chain. J lost 6 bases, V lost 6 bases, and 6 bases had no gene match. Germline CDR1 MNHEY, CDR2 SMNVEV (reference sequence). The CDR3 runs 13 residues. Seattle cases were enrolled at active infection and followed longitudinally. The data stem from a study of blood T cell repertoires in COVID-19. Study in general: From T cells, B-cell-depleted T cells, or PBMCs came the material, which was cDNA or gDNA.

The assay was immunoSEQ multiplex PCR, and TCRdb's table has in-frame clones only and misses some. The sample shows about 240,000 clones, around 90% of them seen only once. This receptor was obtained from a man younger than 40 with COVID-19, enrolled during active disease. The V call is TRBV27, the J call TRBJ1-2; 8 bases match TRBD1. Sequenced input: peripheral blood. The CDR3 nucleotides are TGTGCCAGCAGACGCCAGGGGGCGGATGGCTACACCTTC. Its translation: CASRRQGADGYTF.